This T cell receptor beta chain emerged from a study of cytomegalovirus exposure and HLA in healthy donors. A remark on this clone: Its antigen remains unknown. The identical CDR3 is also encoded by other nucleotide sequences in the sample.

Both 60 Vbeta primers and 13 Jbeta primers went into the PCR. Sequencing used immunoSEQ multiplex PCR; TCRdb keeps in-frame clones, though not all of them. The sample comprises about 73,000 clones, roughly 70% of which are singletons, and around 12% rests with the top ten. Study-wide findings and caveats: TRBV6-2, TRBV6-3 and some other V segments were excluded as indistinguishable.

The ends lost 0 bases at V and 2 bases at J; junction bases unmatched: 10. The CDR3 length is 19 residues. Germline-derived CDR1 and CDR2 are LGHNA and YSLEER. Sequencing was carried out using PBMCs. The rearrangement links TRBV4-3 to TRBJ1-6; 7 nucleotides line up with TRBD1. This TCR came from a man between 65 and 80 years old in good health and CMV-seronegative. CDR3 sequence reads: CASSQDYPHGTAYNSPLHF. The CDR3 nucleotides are TGCGCCAGCAGCCAAGATTACCCCCATGGGACAGCCTATAATTCACCCCTCCACTTT.